This T cell receptor beta chain was sequenced during a study of shared clonotypes between healthy human individuals. TCRdb's copy holds only in-frame clones and misses some; the assay was immunoSEQ multiplex PCR. The sample records around 1.9 million clones, just over 90% being singletons. Trimming took off 5 bases at V and 5 bases at J, with 16 bases between the two ends. Germline V gene sequence: CDR1 PRHDT, CDR2 FYEKMQ (reference sequence). The CDR3 is 14 residues long. CD45RO-negative cells were positively selected for CCR7, leaving out terminally differentiated effector memory CD45RA+ cells. The receptor was derived from a man between 18 and 29 years old in good health. Some clones in this sample may be carry-over from other donors' samples. V usage is TRBV13 and J usage is TRBJ2-7; D is perhaps TRBD1 or TRBD2 (5 bases each). The material sequenced was naive CD8+ T cells from PBMCs. The CDR3 reads CASSPGRRHDEQYF. The CDR3 DNA is TGTGCCAGCAGCCCGGGACGACGCCACGACGAGCAGTACTTC.